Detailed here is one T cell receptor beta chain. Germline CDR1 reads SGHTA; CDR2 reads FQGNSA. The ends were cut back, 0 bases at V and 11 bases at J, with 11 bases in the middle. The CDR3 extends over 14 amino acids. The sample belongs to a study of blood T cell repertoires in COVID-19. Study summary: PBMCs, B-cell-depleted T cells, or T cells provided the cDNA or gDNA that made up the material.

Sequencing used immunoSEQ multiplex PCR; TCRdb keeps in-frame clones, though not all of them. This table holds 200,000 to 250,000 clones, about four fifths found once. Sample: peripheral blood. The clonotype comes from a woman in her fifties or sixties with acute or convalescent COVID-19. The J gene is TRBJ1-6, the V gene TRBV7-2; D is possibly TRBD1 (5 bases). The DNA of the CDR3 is TGTGCCAGCAGCTTAGCCTTTCAGGGCACACCCCTCCACTTT. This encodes CASSLAFQGTPLHF.